Presented here are 16 T cell receptor beta chains from one specimen sequenced in a study of cytomegalovirus exposure and HLA in healthy donors. Using immunoSEQ multiplex PCR, the repertoire was profiled, and TCRdb retains in-frame clones only, with some absent. The table shows 110,000 or so clones, with around 86% occurring only once. Sequences were obtained from PBMCs. Source of these receptors: a young man in good health and CMV-seronegative.

The V and J genes are TRBV6-5 and TRBJ1-5; D is unresolved. This CDR3 comprises 14 residues. Germline values: CDR1 MNHEY, CDR2 SVGAGI. V lost 0 bases and J lost 5, with 8 bases in between. CDR3 residues: CASSYSRRDQPQHF. The CDR3 DNA follows: TGTGCCAGCAGTTACTCGAGGAGGGATCAGCCCCAGCATTTT.

V usage is TRBV5-1 and J usage is TRBJ2-7; TRBD2 matches at 7 bases. V lost 6 bases, J lost 5 bases, and 11 bases stayed unmatched. Germline-derived CDR1 and CDR2 are SGHRS and YFSETQ. The CDR3 contains 14 residues. CDR3 in amino acids: CASNEGGGPHEQYF. In nucleotides, the CDR3 is TGCGCCAGCAACGAGGGCGGGGGACCCCACGAGCAGTACTTC. Full variable domain (rest looked up from reference TRBV5-1 and TRBJ2-7): KAGVTQTPRYLIKTRGQQVTLSCSPISGHRSVSWYQQTPGQGLQFLFEYFSETQRNKGNFPGRFSGRQFSNSRSEMNVSTLELGDSALYLCASNEGGGPHEQYFGPGTRLTVT.

This sequence joins TRBV2 and TRBJ1-1; D unclear. Per germline, CDR1 SNHLY and CDR2 FYNNEI. V lost 5 bases and J 2 bases, leaving 6 bases between the germline ends. The length of the CDR3 is 12 residues. This chain's CDR3 is CASSLFNTEAFF. In nucleotides, the CDR3 is TGTGCCAGCAGTCTCTTTAACACTGAAGCTTTCTTT.

The rearrangement joins TRBV7-9 to TRBJ2-1, with 10 bases fitting TRBD2. The CDR3 is 19 residues long. V dropped 3 bases and J dropped 0; count of bases not matched to a gene: 11. Germline V lookup: CDR1 SEHNR, CDR2 FQNEAQ (reference sequence). CDR3 region: CASSFVAGGFTSSYNEQFF. The CDR3 nucleotides read TGTGCCAGCAGCTTCGTAGCGGGGGGCTTCACGAGCTCCTACAATGAGCAGTTCTTC. Using reference TRBV7-9 and TRBJ2-1 for the parts outside the CDR3, the full variable domain is DTGVSQNPRHKITKRGQNVTFRCDPISEHNRLYWYRQTLGQGPEFLTYFQNEAQLEKSRLLSDRFSAERPKGSFSTLEIQRTEQGDSAMYLCASSFVAGGFTSSYNEQFFGPGTRLTVL.

J is TRBJ1-2 and V is TRBV2, with D possibly being TRBD1 (5 bases). Germline V gene sequence: CDR1 SNHLY, CDR2 FYNNEI. Trimming took off 6 bases at V and 0 bases at J, with 14 bases between the two ends. The CDR3 loop spans 15 amino acids. CDR3 sequence: CASRGQRGTNYGYTF. CDR3 nucleotides: TGTGCCAGCAGGGGGCAGCGTGGAACTAACTATGGCTACACCTTC.

The gene calls are TRBV5-5 and TRBJ1-2; 8 nucleotides match TRBD1. The germline V gene has CDR1 SGHKS and CDR2 YYEKEE (reference sequence). The CDR3 is 15 residues long. The V gene end was trimmed by 4 bases and the J gene end by 2 bases; junction bases not matched to a gene: 7. The CDR3 is CASSPTGAGNYGYTF. CDR3 in DNA: TGTGCCAGCAGCCCGACAGGGGCAGGGAACTATGGCTACACCTTC.

The V call is TRBV10-3, the J call TRBJ1-1; TRBD1 aligns across 10 bases. After removal of 0 bases from V and 2 bases from J, the junction contained 3 bases not matched to a gene. Germline lookup yields CDR1 ENHRY and CDR2 SYGVKD. The CDR3 is made up of 16 amino acids. The CDR3 coding sequence is TGTGCCATCAGTGAGTCCCGGGACAGGGGTAACACTGAAGCTTTCTTT. It encodes CAISESRDRGNTEAFF.

This clone has a handful of counts. The chain carries TRBV6-5 and TRBJ2-7, with TRBD2 matching over 9 bases. The CDR3 length is 15 residues. The germline CDR1 and CDR2 sequences are MNHEY and SVGAGI. V gave up 2 bases and J gave up 2 bases; unmatched junction bases: 4. The DNA for the CDR3 is TGTGCCAGCAGTTACGGGCGGGAGGGCCCCTACGAGCAGTACTTC. Protein sequence: CASSYGREGPYEQYF.

V and J are TRBV7-7 and TRBJ2-1; a possible D gene is TRBD2 (6 bases). Germline CDR1 and CDR2: SSHAT and FNYEAQ (reference sequence). This CDR3 region has 15 residues. Trimming cost V 2 bases and J 4 bases, with 12 bases left between them. CDR3 residues: CASSLIPAGYNEQFF. The DNA for the CDR3 is TGTGCCAGCAGCTTAATCCCGGCGGGATACAATGAGCAGTTCTTC.

The chain couples TRBV25-1 to TRBJ2-7, with D possibly TRBD2 on 6 matching bases. The germline V gene encodes CDR1 MGHDK and CDR2 SYGVNS. V lost 6 bases to trimming and J lost 6 bases, with 18 bases between them. The CDR3 covers 14 residues. CDR3 protein: CASRARDGSSEQYF. DNA for the CDR3: TGTGCCAGCAGGGCCCGGGACGGGAGTAGCGAGCAGTACTTC.

This clone came up once. V usage is TRBV6-1 and J usage is TRBJ2-1, with 7 bases fitting TRBD2. The germline V gene has CDR1 MNHNS and CDR2 SASEGT. CDR3 size: 15 residues. V gave up 4 bases and J gave up 3 bases; unmatched junction bases: 6. The CDR3: CASSGAGVYYNEQFF. As DNA, the CDR3 is TGTGCCAGCAGTGGTGCGGGAGTTTACTACAATGAGCAGTTCTTC.

V is TRBV4-1 and J is TRBJ2-7, with 7 bases lining up with TRBD1. This CDR3 region has 16 residues. In germline, CDR1 is MGHRA, CDR2 YSYEKL. V was pared by 0 bases and J by 0 bases, with 5 bases of the junction left unmatched. The CDR3 is CASSQEQGTYSYEQYF. In DNA form, the CDR3 reads TGCGCCAGCAGCCAAGAACAGGGGACGTACTCCTACGAGCAGTACTTC.

The chain links TRBV9 to TRBJ1-2; TRBD1 is a possible D gene (6 bases). In germline, CDR1 is SGDLS, CDR2 YYNGEE. This CDR3 region has 17 residues. The V gene lost 0 bases and the J gene lost 4 bases, with 19 bases spanning the gap. CDR3: CASSVESGGAVAYGYTF. The CDR3 coding sequence is TGTGCCAGCAGCGTAGAATCGGGGGGCGCAGTGGCCTATGGCTACACCTTC.

The chain has TRBV2 and TRBJ2-7; TRBD2 matches 13 bases. V dropped 3 bases and J dropped 3; count of bases not matched to a gene: 8. The CDR3 is 17 residues long. Germline CDR1 SNHLY, CDR2 FYNNEI. DNA for the CDR3: TGTGCCAGCAGTGATAGTGGACTAGCGGGAGTGAACTACGAGCAGTACTTC. This sequence encodes CASSDSGLAGVNYEQYF.

The CDR3 DNA reads as TGTGCCAGTAGTATAGTGGCTAGCGGGCGAAGCATTCAGTACTTC. It is translated as CASSIVASGRSIQYF. The chain uses TRBV19 and TRBJ2-4; 8 bases map to TRBD2. Germline trimming cut 1 base from V and 9 bases from J; bases unmatched to any gene: 8. CDR3 size: 15 residues. Germline CDR1 is LNHDA and CDR2 is SQIVND (reference sequence). The full variable domain, its missing parts supplied by reference TRBV19 and TRBJ2-4, is DGGITQSPKYLFRKEGQNVTLSCEQNLNHDAMYWYRQDPGQGLRLIYYSQIVNDFQKGDIAEGYSVSREKKESFPLTVTSAQKNPTAFYLCASSIVASGRSIQYFGAGTRLSVL.

The rearrangement links TRBV19 to TRBJ1-4, with 8 bases lining up with TRBD1. J was trimmed by 10 bases and V by 4 bases; bases with no gene match: 5. Per the germline V gene, CDR1 is LNHDA and CDR2 is SQIVND (reference sequence). The CDR3 covers 13 residues. The CDR3: CASSTTDRGKLFF. In DNA, the CDR3 is TGTGCCAGTAGTACCACCGACAGGGGAAAACTGTTTTTT.